Given below is one T cell receptor beta chain in context. Its antigen is unidentified. These data are taken from a study of shared clonotypes between healthy human individuals. Study-wide context: The composition of the donors was a couple of women and a few men aged 18 to 49.

Study observations and caveats: With several donors compared, approximately 5.5% of naive CD4 clonotypes were shared.

Source study methods: Without quality scores, immunoSEQ junctional reads could not be filtered like full-length reads. Here immunoSEQ multiplex PCR was the method, and the copy in TCRdb shows in-frame clones only, minus some. The V and J calls and the clone size are those of that table, but D and trimming were determined from the DNA. Of approximately 1.5 million clones listed, 98% are singletons. This CDR3 is built from 20 residues. The V and J ends lost 3 bases and 1 base respectively, with 25 bases between them. Germline V gene lookup returns CDR1 KGHSH and CDR2 LQKENI. Donors comprised healthy HIV-negative adults lacking recent acute infections or vaccinations.

This chain joins TRBV18 and TRBJ2-1; D may match TRBD1 or TRBD2 (11 bases each). The source of this sequence is a man aged 30-40 years in good health. Material: naive CD4+ T cells sorted from blood. Documented subset: CD45RA+ positively selected. Written as DNA, the CDR3 is TGTGCCAGCTCACCCGGGACAGGGGGGCTAGCGGGAGGTTCCTACAATGAGCAGTTCTTC. It translates to CASSPGTGGLAGGSYNEQFF.